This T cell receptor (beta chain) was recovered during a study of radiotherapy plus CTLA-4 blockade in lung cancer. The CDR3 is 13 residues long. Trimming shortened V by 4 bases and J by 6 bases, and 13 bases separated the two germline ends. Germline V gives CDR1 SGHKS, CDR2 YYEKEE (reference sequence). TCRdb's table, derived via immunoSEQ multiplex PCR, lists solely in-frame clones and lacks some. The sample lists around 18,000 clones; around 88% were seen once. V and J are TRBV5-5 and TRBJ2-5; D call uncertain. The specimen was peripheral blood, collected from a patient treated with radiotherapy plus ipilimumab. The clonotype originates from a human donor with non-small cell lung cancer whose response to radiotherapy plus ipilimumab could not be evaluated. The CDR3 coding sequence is TGTGCCAGCAGCCCCGGAGCTAGACAGACCCAGTACTTC. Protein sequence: CASSPGARQTQYF.